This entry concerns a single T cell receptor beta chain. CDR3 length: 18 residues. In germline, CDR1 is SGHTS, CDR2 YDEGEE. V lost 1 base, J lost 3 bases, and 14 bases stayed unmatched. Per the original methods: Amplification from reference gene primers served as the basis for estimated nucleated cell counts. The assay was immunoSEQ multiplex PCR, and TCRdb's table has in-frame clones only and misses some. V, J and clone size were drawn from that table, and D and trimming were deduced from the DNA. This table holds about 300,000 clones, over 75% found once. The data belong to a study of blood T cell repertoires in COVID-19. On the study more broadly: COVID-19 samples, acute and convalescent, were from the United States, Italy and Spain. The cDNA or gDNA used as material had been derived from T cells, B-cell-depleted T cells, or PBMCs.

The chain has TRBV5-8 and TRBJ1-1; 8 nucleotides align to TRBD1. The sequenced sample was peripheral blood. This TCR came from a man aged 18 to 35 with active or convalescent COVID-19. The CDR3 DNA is TGTGCCAGCAGCTTGATCATCAGGGGGCTTTCCCAGGACACTGAAGCTTTCTTT. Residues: CASSLIIRGLSQDTEAFF.